This T cell receptor beta chain was observed in a study of T cells in Graves' hyperthyroidism and ophthalmopathy. This clonotype was recorded at least ten times. Authors of the study amplified TCR beta CDR3 regions from RNA transcripts. A set of HTBI primers served as the primers for a first-round RT-PCR of the TCR CDR3. TCRdb recomputed calls from the multiplex PCR reads with MiXCR, one row per CDR3 protein. Here the sample spans some 650,000 distinct CDR3 sequences, more than 15% being singletons. Reasons for excluding patients were uncontrolled infection, other autoimmune disease, pregnancy or lactation. The sequence was obtained from a woman in her thirties or forties with Graves' ophthalmopathy. The source material was blood.

CDR3 loop: CASSRDRVDEQYF. The CDR3, as DNA: TGTGCCAGCTCACGGGACAGGGTGGATGAGCAGTACTTC. This chain links TRBV18 with TRBJ2-7; TRBD1 matches at 9 bases. V lost 4 bases to trimming and J lost 7 bases; unmatched junction nucleotides: 5. The length of the CDR3 is 13 residues. CDR1 and CDR2 from the germline V gene are KGHSH and LQKENI.